The entry that follows covers one T cell receptor (beta chain) sequence. Its antigen is still unknown. This sample is part of a study of T cells in Graves' hyperthyroidism and ophthalmopathy. No progression to ophthalmopathy during 18 months of follow-up defined stable disease. Not enrolled were patients with uncontrolled infection, other autoimmune disease, pregnancy or lactation. Whole-study findings and limits: Before onset, ophthalmopathy was predicted by the model a median around 6.5 months earlier.

TCR beta CDR3 sequences were amplified from RNA transcripts. TCR CDR3 underwent first-round RT-PCR with the HTBI primer set. TCRdb analysed the multiplex PCR reads with MiXCR anew, one entry per CDR3 protein. Seen here are around 700,000 distinct CDR3 sequences, about 35% observed once, and the top ten hold approximately 31%. The sample consisted of blood. This TCR was recovered from a woman between 40 and 50 years old with Graves' hyperthyroidism.

The CDR3 is CSARRAWGRPTSKQYF. CDR3 in DNA: TGCAGTGCTAGAAGGGCGTGGGGTCGGCCCACGAGTAAGCAGTACTTC. This chain connects TRBV20-1 to TRBJ2-7; D unclear. CDR3 length: 16 residues. Looked up from germline, CDR1 is DFQATT and CDR2 is SNEGSKA (reference sequence). V lost 2 bases to trimming and J lost 8 bases, with 25 bases between them.